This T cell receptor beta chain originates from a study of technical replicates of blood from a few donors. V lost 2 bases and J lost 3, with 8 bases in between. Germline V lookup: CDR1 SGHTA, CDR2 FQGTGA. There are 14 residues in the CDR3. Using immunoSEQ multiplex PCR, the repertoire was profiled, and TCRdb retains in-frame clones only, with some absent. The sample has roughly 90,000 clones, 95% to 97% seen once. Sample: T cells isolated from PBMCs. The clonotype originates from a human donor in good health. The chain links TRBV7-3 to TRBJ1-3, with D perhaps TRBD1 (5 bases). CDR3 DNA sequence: TGTGCCAGCAGCTTATCGGGGGTTGGAAACACCATATATTTT. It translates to CASSLSGVGNTIYF.